These 26 T cell receptor beta chains were all obtained from the same sample, sequenced in a study of T-cell memory formation after mild COVID-19. TCRdb re-called the 5' RACE reads with MiXCR, one entry per CDR3 protein. This sample has a few hundred thousand distinct CDR3 sequences; roughly 20% occur once, and the top ten carry 12%. Sequenced material: PBMCs or a T cell subset sorted from them (not recorded which). The receptors originated from an adult woman who had mild COVID-19 (a few samples of this study predate the infection). Cell type and time point are not known.

This clonotype was recorded at least ten times. The rearrangement joins TRBV7-6 to TRBJ2-5, with no clear D. The V and J ends lost 3 bases and 2 bases respectively, with 13 bases between them. The CDR3 totals 15 residues. Germline-derived CDR1 and CDR2 are SGHVS and FNYEAQ. The CDR3 is CASSLKPPPQETQYF. The CDR3 DNA reads TGTGCCAGCAGCTTGAAACCGCCACCGCAAGAGACCCAGTACTTC.

The chain uses TRBV12-3 or TRBV12-4 and TRBJ2-1; 8 nucleotides align to TRBD1. V lost 5 bases, J lost 10 bases, and 16 bases stayed unmatched. The length of the CDR3 is 16 residues. The CDR3 spells CASSRLDRVLIGEQFF. The CDR3 DNA reads as TGTGCCAGCAGTCGCTTGGACAGGGTCCTTATCGGGGAGCAGTTCTTC.

In this sample, this clonotype turned up many times. This chain connects TRBV29-1 to TRBJ1-2, with 7 bases fitting TRBD1. The length of the CDR3 is 13 residues. Germline CDR1 and CDR2: SQVTM and ANQGSEA. J was trimmed by 4 bases and V by 1 base; bases with no gene match: 3. The DNA for the CDR3 is TGCAGCGTTGAAGGGGGACAGTCCTATGGCTACACCTTC. Its protein product is CSVEGGQSYGYTF.

The rearrangement joins TRBV30 to TRBJ2-3; D remains unclear. Germline V lookup: CDR1 GTSNPN, CDR2 SVGIG (reference sequence). The ends were cut back, 5 bases at V and 3 bases at J, with 12 bases in the middle. The CDR3 runs to 13 residues. The CDR3 sequence: CAWCQQQTDTQYF. Written as DNA, the CDR3 is TGTGCCTGGTGTCAGCAACAGACAGATACGCAGTATTTT.

This rearrangement joins TRBV6-2 or TRBV6-3 to TRBJ2-3; D remains unclear. The CDR3 is 14 amino acids. CDR1 and CDR2 (germline): MNHEY, SVGEGT. Deletions cut 1 base from V and 2 bases from J, with 7 bases between. CDR3 nucleotides: TGTGCCAGCAGTTACTATACGGACACAGATACGCAGTATTTT. Protein product: CASSYYTDTDTQYF.

CDR3 sequence reads: CASSQDLLAGNEQFF. Here the CDR3 DNA reads TGCGCCAGCAGCCAAGATCTACTAGCGGGTAATGAGCAGTTCTTC. This rearrangement joins TRBV4-3 to TRBJ2-1, with TRBD2 matching over 9 bases. V shed 0 bases and J 7 bases; nucleotides not matched to a gene: 4. CDR1 is LGHNA, CDR2 YSLEER, per germline. The CDR3 consists of 15 residues.

The chain couples TRBV5-1 to TRBJ1-1; no reliable D call. Germline V gene sequence: CDR1 SGHRS, CDR2 YFSETQ. The CDR3 has 15 amino acids. The V end lost 0 bases, the J end lost 1 base, and 10 bases lay between the germline ends. The chain's CDR3 is CASSLAPGSNTEAFF. In nucleotides, the CDR3 is TGCGCCAGCAGCTTGGCCCCGGGCTCGAACACTGAAGCTTTCTTT.

The sample holds a few counts of this clonotype. The chain uses TRBV29-1 and TRBJ2-5; D is perhaps TRBD1 (5 bases). Germline V gene data show CDR1 as SQVTM and CDR2 as ANQGSEA. V dropped 7 bases and J dropped 1 base, with 13 bases sitting between them. CDR3 length: 13 amino acids. CDR3 protein: CSAKRGTQETQYF. CDR3 DNA: TGCAGCGCAAAAAGGGGTACCCAAGAGACCCAGTACTTC.

V and J are TRBV7-9 and TRBJ2-3; maybe TRBD2 (6 bases). This CDR3 has 17 residues. Germline V lookup: CDR1 SEHNR, CDR2 FQNEAQ (reference sequence). V lost 4 bases and J 4 bases, leaving 21 bases between the germline ends. The CDR3 sequence: CASSWGQASGGADTQYF. In DNA form, the CDR3 reads TGTGCCAGCAGCTGGGGTCAGGCGTCCGGCGGGGCAGATACGCAGTATTTT. Filled out from reference TRBV7-9 and TRBJ2-3, the complete variable domain reads DTGVSQNPRHKITKRGQNVTFRCDPISEHNRLYWYRQTLGQGPEFLTYFQNEAQLEKSRLLSDRFSAERPKGSFSTLEIQRTEQGDSAMYLCASSWGQASGGADTQYFGPGTRLTVL.

This clonotype was seen more than once but under ten times. The chain is built from TRBV5-5 and TRBJ1-5; 7 bases align to TRBD1. With V trimmed by 4 bases and J by 6 bases, 4 bases remained unmatched. The CDR3 runs to 13 residues. The germline CDR1 and CDR2 sequences are SGHKS and YYEKEE (reference sequence). CDR3 amino acids: CASSLRGTQPQHF. The DNA of the CDR3 is TGTGCCAGCAGCCTCAGGGGGACTCAGCCCCAGCATTTT.

In its sample, this clonotype was seen a few times. The chain carries TRBV5-1 and TRBJ1-1; 8 nucleotides match TRBD1. Germline trimming cut 4 bases from V and 1 base from J; bases unmatched to any gene: 6. The CDR3 is 15 residues long. Per the germline V gene, CDR1 is SGHRS and CDR2 is YFSETQ. As DNA, the CDR3 is TGCGCCAGCAGCCTTCCTGGGACAGGGAACACTGAAGCTTTCTTT. Encoded protein: CASSLPGTGNTEAFF.

This chain links TRBV12-3 or TRBV12-4 with TRBJ2-4; D perhaps matches TRBD1 (5 bases). This CDR3 spans 13 amino acids. Trimming took off 5 bases at V and 8 bases at J, with 13 bases between the two ends. CDR3 DNA: TGTGCCAGCAGTCTCCGCAGGGTTGACATTCAGTACTTC. It encodes CASSLRRVDIQYF.

The V call is TRBV7-9, the J call TRBJ1-1; D remains ambiguous. The CDR3 totals 13 residues. Germline V lookup: CDR1 SEHNR, CDR2 FQNEAQ (reference sequence). V was pared by 3 bases and J by 6 bases, with 11 bases between. This CDR3 reads CASSFNSAAEAFF. The DNA of the CDR3 is TGTGCCAGCAGCTTCAACAGTGCCGCTGAAGCTTTCTTT. The full variable domain, completed using reference TRBV7-9 and TRBJ1-1, is DTGVSQNPRHKITKRGQNVTFRCDPISEHNRLYWYRQTLGQGPEFLTYFQNEAQLEKSRLLSDRFSAERPKGSFSTLEIQRTEQGDSAMYLCASSFNSAAEAFFGQGTRLTVV.

In its sample, this clonotype was seen a few times. The chain employs TRBV6-5 and TRBJ2-2; 8 bases align to TRBD1. This CDR3 contains 16 residues. CDR1 is MNHEY, CDR2 SVGAGI, per germline. V lost 6 bases to trimming and J lost 3 bases; unmatched junction nucleotides: 9. The chain's CDR3 is CASSPTTGVDTGELFF. CDR3 nucleotides: TGTGCCAGCAGCCCTACGACAGGGGTGGACACCGGGGAGCTGTTTTTT.

The chain joins TRBV24-1 to TRBJ2-1, with D unclear. The germline CDR1 and CDR2 sequences are KGHDR and SFDVKD. V lost 4 bases and J 9 bases, leaving 12 bases between the germline ends. CDR3 length equals 13 residues. DNA for the CDR3: TGTGCCACCAGTGACCCCTTAGGGTCTGAGCAGTTCTTC. Translating gives CATSDPLGSEQFF.

The chain employs TRBV14 and TRBJ2-7; either TRBD1 or TRBD2 may supply D (7 bases each). The CDR3 loop spans 14 amino acids. V was clipped by 1 base and J by 5 bases, with 12 bases between them. Germline V gene sequence: CDR1 SGHDN, CDR2 FVKESK. CDR3 nucleotides: TGTGCCAGCAGCCAAGTCAGGGGGGGTCACGAGCAGTACTTC. Encoded protein: CASSQVRGGHEQYF.

This clonotype was counted between two and nine times. The chain carries TRBV29-1 and TRBJ2-7; 9 nucleotides line up with TRBD1. Trimming at V came to 6 bases and at J to 3 bases, leaving 18 bases not matched to a gene. The CDR3 runs to 17 residues. Germline values: CDR1 SQVTM, CDR2 ANQGSEA. The CDR3, as DNA: TGCAGCGTACCCCCTATTCCCCGGGACAGGGACATCTACGAGCAGTACTTC. Translated, it gives CSVPPIPRDRDIYEQYF.

V usage is TRBV20-1 and J usage is TRBJ2-5; 8 positions agree with TRBD1. This CDR3 is 13 amino acids long. Germline CDR1 DFQATT, CDR2 SNEGSKA (reference sequence). V lost 4 bases and J lost 5; bases outside the gene matches: 6. The CDR3 region is CSAIRRTGETQYF. DNA for the CDR3: TGCAGTGCTATACGCCGGACAGGGGAGACCCAGTACTTC.

The rearrangement joins TRBV2 to TRBJ2-2, with 9 bases identical to TRBD2. Looked up from germline, CDR1 is SNHLY and CDR2 is FYNNEI. The V gene end was trimmed by 2 bases and the J gene end by 3 bases; junction bases not matched to a gene: 7. The CDR3 extends over 17 amino acids. The CDR3 is CASSESRLAVDTGELFF. The CDR3 DNA reads TGTGCCAGCAGTGAAAGTAGACTAGCGGTCGACACCGGGGAGCTGTTTTTT.

A single count supports this clonotype. The V gene is TRBV10-2, the J gene TRBJ2-1, with TRBD2 matching over 11 bases. The CDR3 runs to 14 residues. V was clipped by 6 bases and J by 7 bases; unmatched bases: 5. Germline V CDR1 and CDR2: WSHSY, SAAADI. This chain's CDR3 is CASRDSGRVNEQFF. CDR3 sequence (DNA): TGCGCCAGCAGGGATAGCGGGAGGGTTAATGAGCAGTTCTTC.

Only a few counts were recorded for this clonotype. The J gene is TRBJ2-7, the V gene TRBV29-1; D may be TRBD1 (7 bases). Germline-derived CDR1 and CDR2 are SQVTM and ANQGSEA. Trimming removed 6 bases from V and 0 bases from J, with 15 bases in between. There are 14 residues in the CDR3. The CDR3 DNA reads TGCAGCGTCGCGGGACAGTCCAGCTCCTACGAGCAGTACTTC. Residues: CSVAGQSSSYEQYF.

V gene TRBV20-1 combines with J gene TRBJ1-3, with D perhaps matching TRBD1 (6 bases). Between the trimmed V and J ends, which lost 0 bases and 7 bases, there was a span of 25 bases. From germline, CDR1 is DFQATT and CDR2 SNEGSKA (reference sequence). This CDR3 spans 18 amino acids. The CDR3 sequence is CSARDPRLGGTIVNTIYF. For the CDR3, the DNA is TGCAGTGCTAGAGATCCCCGCCTAGGTGGGACAATCGTGAACACCATATATTTT.

The chain recombines TRBV3-1 with TRBJ1-2, with D possibly matching TRBD1 (5 bases). V lost 4 bases and J 5 bases, leaving 11 bases between the germline ends. Germline V gene data show CDR1 as LGHDT and CDR2 as YNNKEL (reference sequence). The length of the CDR3 is 13 residues. The CDR3 DNA reads as TGTGCCAGCAGCCGGACATCTTGGTATGGCTACACCTTC. Encoded protein: CASSRTSWYGYTF.

This clonotype was observed a few times. The chain has TRBV6-2 or TRBV6-3 and TRBJ2-7, with a possible D match to TRBD1 (6 bases). Per the germline V gene, CDR1 is MNHEY and CDR2 is SVGEGT. Trimming removed 4 bases at V and 7 bases at J, with 17 bases between. The CDR3 covers 14 residues. CDR3 amino acids: CASSSSRLQGEQYF. The CDR3 DNA sequence: TGTGCCAGCAGTTCATCGCGGCTTCAGGGGGAGCAGTACTTC.

The chain couples TRBV30 to TRBJ1-3; D is perhaps TRBD1 (5 bases). V was cut by 8 bases and J by 0 bases, with 17 bases left in between. CDR1 is GTSNPN and CDR2 is SVGIG in the germline V gene (reference sequence). This CDR3 has 15 amino acids. As DNA, the CDR3 is TGTGCCGGTCACCGGGGGATCCTCTCTGGAAACACCATATATTTT. Translating it yields CAGHRGILSGNTIYF. The full variable domain, completed using reference TRBV30 and TRBJ1-3, is SQTIHQWPATLVQPVGSPLSLECTVEGTSNPNLYWYRQAAGRGLQLLFYSVGIGQISSEVPQNLSASRPQDRQFILSSKKLLLSDSGFYLCAGHRGILSGNTIYFGEGSWLTVV.

The gene calls are TRBV29-1 and TRBJ2-7, with D possibly TRBD2 on 6 matching bases. This CDR3 region has 15 residues. CDR1 is SQVTM, CDR2 ANQGSEA, per germline. V dropped 4 bases and J dropped 4 bases, with 20 bases sitting between them. The CDR3 is CSVGTTDYSIYEQYF. In DNA form, the CDR3 reads TGCAGCGTTGGGACGACGGACTACTCTATTTACGAGCAGTACTTC.